This TCR beta chain stems from a study of Graves' ophthalmopathy and Graves' hyperthyroidism. Study summary: At initial diagnosis, peripheral blood was obtained, and this preceded any treatment. Whole-study findings and limits: In blood, most expanded thyroid clonotypes above 0.001 frequency were also detected. The model's prediction of ophthalmopathy progression had 70.59% sensitivity and less than 75% specificity.

Trimming cost V 3 bases and J 5 bases; bases outside gene matches: 7. CDR3 length: 16 amino acids. Germline V gives CDR1 LNHDA, CDR2 SQIVND (reference sequence). Worth noting for this clonotype: Its antigen is still unknown.

The sequenced template was RNA, covering the TCR beta CDR3 region. First-round RT-PCR used HTBI primers; second-round multiplex PCR followed. A single record per CDR3 protein comes from TCRdb applying MiXCR to the multiplex PCR reads. The sample contains about 700,000 distinct CDR3 sequences, about two fifths of which appear only once. The chain employs TRBV19 and TRBJ1-5; TRBD1 agrees at 10 bases. The sample taken for sequencing was peripheral blood. The clonotype comes from an adult man with Graves' ophthalmopathy. DNA for the CDR3: TGTGCCAGTAGTATTGGGGACAGGGGATACCATCAGCCCCAGCATTTT. Protein sequence: CASSIGDRGYHQPQHF. The variable domain in full, with the rest retrieved from reference TRBV19 and TRBJ1-5, is DGGITQSPKYLFRKEGQNVTLSCEQNLNHDAMYWYRQDPGQGLRLIYYSQIVNDFQKGDIAEGYSVSREKKESFPLTVTSAQKNPTAFYLCASSIGDRGYHQPQHFGDGTRLSIL.